This TCR beta chain was found in a study of spatial heterogeneity in lung cancer. The wider study: Across the raw uncorrected reads, a unique TCR and UMI combination was observed, on average, more than ten times.

From the 5' RACE reads, TCRdb called clonotypes with MiXCR, one entry per CDR3 protein. This sample has approximately 92,000 distinct CDR3 sequences, with approximately 12% found just once. CDR1 is MDHEN and CDR2 is SYDVKM in the germline V gene. The CDR3 is made up of 13 amino acids. Trimming took off 6 bases at V and 7 bases at J, with 15 bases between the two ends. The time point denotes: sample taken at primary tumor resection. The donor population consisted of approximately 68 patients with untreated, early-stage non-small cell lung cancer. The sequenced material consisted of unsorted whole RNA from tumor, nontumor lung or frozen PBMC. This clonotype has a handful of counts. Its antigen is unidentified. Regarding the study as a whole: At tumor resection, ubiquitous expanded TCRs were detected in blood more often than later.

The material sequenced was PBMCs, taken at surgery. The chain links TRBV28 to TRBJ2-5, with a tentative D call TRBD2 (5 bases). The clonotype originates from a male donor with early-stage non-small cell lung cancer. CDR3 sequence reads: CASSLAQLGTQYF. The CDR3 DNA is TGTGCCAGCAGCCTAGCCCAGCTAGGGACCCAGTACTTC.